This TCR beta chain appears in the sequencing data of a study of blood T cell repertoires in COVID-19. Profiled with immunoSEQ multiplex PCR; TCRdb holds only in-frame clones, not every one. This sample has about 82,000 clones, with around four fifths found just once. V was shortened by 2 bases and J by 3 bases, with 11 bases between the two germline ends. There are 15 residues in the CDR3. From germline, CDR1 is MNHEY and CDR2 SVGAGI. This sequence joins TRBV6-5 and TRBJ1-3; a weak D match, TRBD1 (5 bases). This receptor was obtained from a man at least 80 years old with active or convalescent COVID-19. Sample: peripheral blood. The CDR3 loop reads CASSYGTGYGNTIYF. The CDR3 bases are TGTGCCAGCAGTTACGGTACAGGCTATGGAAACACCATATATTTT.